This T cell receptor (beta chain) originates from a study of shared clonotypes between healthy human individuals. For this clone: Its antigen is undetermined.

CDR3 length: 17 amino acids. Germline V CDR1 and CDR2: MNHEY, SMNVEV (reference sequence). Trimming removed 4 bases from V and 0 bases from J, with 18 bases in between. The donors were all Caucasian adults (living in Nashville, Tennessee). Regarding the study as a whole: Incompleteness in sorted-subset sequencing, despite large depth, was shown by rarefaction. Naive subsets usually exceeded memory subsets in estimated richness.

Assay used: immunoSEQ multiplex PCR; TCRdb lists only in-frame clones, some missing. Here the sample spans approximately 320,000 clones, roughly 84% being singletons. The genes are TRBV27 and TRBJ1-2; D is perhaps TRBD1 (5 bases). Input material: memory CD8+ T cells sorted from blood. The subset is: CD45RO+ cells pooled with CCR7-negative TemRA cells. The origin of this receptor is a man younger than 35 in good health. CDR3 nucleotides: TGTGCCAGCAGTTCAATGACTAATGGGGCCACTAACTATGGCTACACCTTC. Amino acids: CASSSMTNGATNYGYTF.